These T cell receptor beta chains were read from a single sample in a study of CD8 T cells in ankylosing spondylitis. TCRdb independently ran MiXCR on the 5' RACE reads; one entry per CDR3 protein. Among about 700,000 distinct CDR3 sequences listed, roughly 19% were seen once. What was sequenced was blood, either unsorted or a sorted T cell fraction (not recorded which). These receptor sequences come from a male donor with ankylosing spondylitis. Each CDR3 is given with its conserved first and last residue. The order of the fields is CDR3 length, clone size, J gene, V gene, D gene, CDR3 protein, CDR3 DNA. D genes are given only for firm matches. Clone sizes are given selectively: once, few, many, or a class where the clone is expanded.

>13|few|TRBJ2-1|TRBV12-3/TRBV12-4|-
CASSLWYYNEQFF
TGTGCCAGCAGTTTATGGTACTACAATGAGCAGTTCTTC
>12|-|TRBJ1-5|TRBV27|-
CASSSRGQPQHF
TGTGCCAGCAGTTCCCGGGGTCAGCCCCAGCATTTT
>15|-|TRBJ2-1|TRBV29-1|-
CSAGAPGGAYNEQFF
TGCAGCGCTGGGGCGCCGGGTGGAGCCTACAATGAGCAGTTCTTC
>15|-|TRBJ2-7|TRBV7-6|-
CASSLESWGAYEQYF
TGTGCCAGCAGCTTAGAGAGTTGGGGGGCCTACGAGCAGTACTTC
>16|once|TRBJ2-1|TRBV19|TRBD1
CASSRRQGASWNEQFF
TGTGCCAGTAGCCGAAGACAGGGGGCCAGTTGGAATGAGCAGTTCTTC
>12|-|TRBJ2-3|TRBV2|-
CASKGFPDTQYF
TGTGCCAGCAAAGGGTTTCCAGATACGCAGTATTTT
>17|few|TRBJ2-2|TRBV7-2|TRBD2
CASSAIVAGGHTGELFF
TGTGCCAGCAGTGCCATAGTCGCGGGAGGACACACCGGGGAGCTGTTTTTT
>12|-|TRBJ1-6|TRBV7-2|-
CASSHFGSPLHF
TGTGCCAGCAGCCATTTCGGGTCACCCCTCCACTTT
>16|-|TRBJ2-1|TRBV6-5|-
CASSYGWDKRYNEQFF
TGTGCCAGCAGTTACGGTTGGGACAAAAGATACAATGAGCAGTTCTTC
>16|-|TRBJ2-1|TRBV18|TRBD2
CASSPTTSGNYNEQFF
TGTGCCAGCTCACCCACGACTAGCGGAAACTACAATGAGCAGTTCTTC
>12|-|TRBJ1-2|TRBV19|TRBD1
CASTSTGFGYTF
TGTGCCAGTACCTCGACAGGGTTTGGCTACACCTTC
>17|few|TRBJ2-1|TRBV12-3/TRBV12-4|TRBD2
CASSPFSGTSYYNEQFF
TGTGCCAGCAGCCCCTTCTCCGGGACTAGCTATTACAATGAGCAGTTCTTC
>19|-|TRBJ2-6|TRBV6-1|TRBD1
CASPDRGSQEDSGANVLTF
TGTGCCAGTCCGGACAGGGGCTCCCAAGAAGACTCTGGGGCCAACGTCCTGACTTTC
>12|many|TRBJ2-4|TRBV14|-
CASSPRGYIQYF
TGTGCCAGCAGCCCCCGGGGGTACATTCAGTACTTC
>16|-|TRBJ1-1|TRBV4-3|-
CASSQELGRLNTEAFF
TGCGCCAGCAGCCAAGAACTCGGGAGACTGAACACTGAAGCTTTCTTT
>14|-|TRBJ2-5|TRBV7-9|TRBD1
CASSLDRAIETQYF
TGTGCCAGCAGCCTGGACAGGGCGATTGAGACCCAGTACTTC
>18|-|TRBJ2-1|TRBV5-1|TRBD2
CASSPGLAGGRGDNEQFF
TGCGCCAGCAGCCCGGGACTAGCGGGAGGGCGTGGGGACAATGAGCAGTTCTTC
>17|-|TRBJ2-2|TRBV4-1|TRBD1
CASSLIPGQGNTGELFF
TGCGCCAGCAGCCTAATTCCGGGACAGGGGAACACCGGGGAGCTGTTTTTT
>15|-|TRBJ1-2|TRBV14|-
CASSQNGPLGEGYTF
TGTGCCAGCAGCCAAAACGGGCCGCTTGGTGAGGGCTACACCTTC
>17|few|TRBJ2-1|TRBV5-6|-
CASSHVARRGSYNEQFF
TGTGCCAGCAGCCACGTAGCCCGGAGGGGGTCCTACAATGAGCAGTTCTTC
>13|-|TRBJ2-1|TRBV5-1|TRBD2
CASRAGGANEQFF
TGCGCCAGCAGGGCCGGGGGGGCGAATGAGCAGTTCTTC
>15|once|TRBJ2-5|TRBV5-1|TRBD2
CASSLVGSSGETQYF
TGCGCCAGCAGCTTGGTTGGGTCTAGCGGAGAGACCCAGTACTTC
>15|-|TRBJ2-1|TRBV11-2|-
CASSLLWEGDNEQFF
TGTGCCAGCAGCTTGTTGTGGGAGGGGGACAATGAGCAGTTCTTC
>15|-|TRBJ2-1|TRBV5-1|-
CASSLGVESYNEQFF
TGCGCCAGCAGCTTGGGGGTGGAATCCTACAATGAGCAGTTCTTC
>12|-|TRBJ2-5|TRBV6-5|-
CASSYSGEAQYF
TGTGCCAGCAGTTACTCAGGAGAGGCCCAGTACTTC
>11|-|TRBJ2-3|TRBV28|-
CSTGPTDTQYF
TGCTCTACGGGACCCACAGATACGCAGTATTTT
>19|-|TRBJ2-1|TRBV12-3/TRBV12-4|TRBD2
CAIRGPGLAGGSSYNEQFF
TGTGCCATCAGAGGTCCGGGACTAGCGGGAGGGAGCTCCTACAATGAGCAGTTCTTC
>14|few|TRBJ2-1|TRBV6-5|-
CASSSLGGNNEQFF
TGTGCCAGCAGTTCCCTCGGTGGGAACAATGAGCAGTTCTTC
>19|-|TRBJ1-2|TRBV11-2|TRBD1
CASSLEPRDRVFRAYGYTF
TGTGCCAGCAGCTTAGAACCTCGGGACAGAGTTTTTAGAGCCTATGGCTACACCTTC
>13|-|TRBJ2-1|TRBV27|-
CASSPMWAIEQFF
TGTGCCAGCAGCCCCATGTGGGCAATTGAGCAGTTCTTC
>14|-|TRBJ1-6|TRBV27|-
CASSLGVYNSPLHF
TGTGCCAGCAGTTTGGGCGTATATAATTCACCCCTCCACTTT